This entry concerns a single T cell receptor beta chain. The sample belongs to a study of monozygotic twins with inflammatory bowel disease. The CDR3 length is 14 residues. TCRdb re-called the 5' RACE reads; every CDR3 protein appears as one record, without DNA. The sample table includes approximately 400,000 distinct CDR3 sequences. The receptor was derived from a human donor with ulcerative colitis or Crohn's disease, or a healthy co-twin of an affected twin (not recorded which). The chain links TRBV12-3 or TRBV12-4 to TRBJ2-1; TCRdb's D gene call, TRBD2, goes unchecked for lack of DNA. The sequenced sample consisted of blood. CDR3 residues: CASSLEGAYNEQFF.